The clone carrying this TCR beta chain was recorded at least ten times. Its target is not known. This record belongs to a study of T cell repertoires in cytomegalovirus infection. As for the study in general: Both a matching HLA type and CMV infection were indicated by public TCR beta signatures. Study conclusions and caveats: CMV-specific HLA-C-restricted TCR beta clonotypes dominated the ex vivo response. Summed frequency of shared TCR beta families picked out CMV carriers who also had the relevant HLA.

Deletions cut 2 bases from V and 0 bases from J, with 9 bases between. CDR3 length: 15 residues. Germline CDR1 SGHNT, CDR2 YYREEE (reference sequence). Each CDR3 protein is one row after TCRdb ran MiXCR on the reads. Here the sample spans about 110,000 distinct CDR3 sequences, roughly 9.1% being singletons. This sequence was found in a human donor in good health (CMV status not recorded). Some clones in this sample may be carry-over from other donors' samples. This rearrangement joins TRBV5-4 to TRBJ1-3, with D unresolved. Specimen: PBMCs, sequenced either directly or after in vitro stimulation (not recorded which). The CDR3 loop reads CASSFLESSGNTIYF. The CDR3 nucleotides are TGTGCCAGCAGCTTTTTGGAGAGCTCTGGAAACACCATATATTTT.